This T cell receptor (beta chain) was identified in a study of T-cell memory formation after mild COVID-19. Study in general: In these data, TCR clusters were largely donor specific. Study-level results: Researchers could not confirm that second-wave clones peaking on day 37 targeted SARS-CoV-2. CD8+ contracting clones occupied EMRA, while CD4+ ones occupied mainly CM and EM.

A remark on this clonotype: Its antigen is as yet unknown.

The J segment lost 1 base and the V segment lost 7 bases, leaving 11 bases of the junction unmatched. The CDR3 is made up of 16 amino acids. TCR alpha and TCR beta cDNA libraries carrying sample barcodes and UMIs came from 5'RACE with constant-segment primers. TCRdb used MiXCR to reprocess the 5' RACE reads, holding one entry per CDR3 protein. The table lists under 650,000 distinct CDR3 sequences, roughly 17% of them singletons. The chain links TRBV12-3 or TRBV12-4 to TRBJ1-1; 8 bases agree with TRBD1. This TCR derives from an adult woman who had mild COVID-19 (a few samples of this study predate the infection). Cell type and time point are not known. Sequences were obtained from PBMCs or a T cell subset sorted from them (not recorded which). The CDR3 DNA reads as TGTGCCAGCAACCGCGGACAGGGTCGTCGGAACACTGAAGCTTTCTTT. This encodes CASNRGQGRRNTEAFF.